This entry lists 19 T cell receptor beta chains sequenced from one sample in a study of blood T cell repertoires in COVID-19. The method was immunoSEQ multiplex PCR; TCRdb's version includes in-frame clones alone and lacks a portion of them. The sample holds 650,000 to 800,000 clones, around 90% seen once. The sample taken for sequencing was peripheral blood. The receptors were gathered from a woman aged 18-30 years with acute or convalescent COVID-19.

V usage is TRBV10-3 and J usage is TRBJ1-1; TRBD1 matches 7 bases. This CDR3 spans 16 amino acids. From germline, CDR1 is ENHRY and CDR2 SYGVKD. V dropped 6 bases and J dropped 4; count of bases not matched to a gene: 14. This CDR3 reads CAIRLETGRSGTEAFF. The CDR3 DNA is TGTGCCATCAGGCTAGAGACAGGGAGAAGTGGCACTGAAGCTTTCTTT.

The CDR3 sequence is CASSHAQGAYTGNTIYF. DNA for the CDR3: TGTGCCAGCAGCCATGCTCAGGGGGCCTATACTGGAAACACCATATATTTT. The chain carries TRBV4-2 and TRBJ1-3; 8 nucleotides agree with TRBD1. The J segment lost 2 bases and the V segment lost 3 bases, leaving 9 bases of the junction unmatched. This CDR3 is built from 17 residues. Germline assignment: CDR1 LGHNA and CDR2 YNFKEQ.

The chain recombines TRBV5-1 with TRBJ1-1; D is uncertain. The CDR3 totals 13 residues. Trimming left V 4 bases short and J 8 bases short, with 15 bases between. Germline V lookup: CDR1 SGHRS, CDR2 YFSETQ. CDR3 nucleotide sequence: TGCGCCAGCAGCCACCCCCCCTCCGGGGAAGCTTTCTTT. Its translation: CASSHPPSGEAFF.

The rearrangement uses TRBV5-1 and TRBJ1-1; 10 bases agree with TRBD1. After removal of 0 bases from V and 5 bases from J, the junction contained 4 bases not matched to a gene. The germline V gene encodes CDR1 SGHRS and CDR2 YFSETQ. The CDR3 runs to 15 residues. This chain's CDR3 is CASSLADRGLTEAFF. CDR3 coding DNA: TGCGCCAGCAGCTTGGCCGACAGGGGGCTAACTGAAGCTTTCTTT.

V usage is TRBV4-2 and J usage is TRBJ1-3; D might be TRBD1 (6 bases). The CDR3 loop spans 20 amino acids. Trimming shortened V by 6 bases and J by 0 bases, and 27 bases separated the two germline ends. Per the germline V gene, CDR1 is LGHNA and CDR2 is YNFKEQ. CDR3 region: CASRSLVGSDSRYSGNTIYF. CDR3 bases: TGTGCCAGCAGGAGCCTCGTTGGATCGGACAGCCGTTACTCTGGAAACACCATATATTTT.

V is TRBV5-1 and J is TRBJ2-2; D ambiguous. The CDR3 contains 15 residues. V lost 1 base and J lost 3, with 10 bases in between. CDR1 and CDR2 from the germline V gene are SGHRS and YFSETQ. CDR3 sequence: CASSLPEKHTGELFF. The CDR3 nucleotides are TGCGCCAGCAGCTTGCCCGAGAAACACACCGGGGAGCTGTTTTTT. The whole variable domain, remainder taken from reference TRBV5-1 and TRBJ2-2, is KAGVTQTPRYLIKTRGQQVTLSCSPISGHRSVSWYQQTPGQGLQFLFEYFSETQRNKGNFPGRFSGRQFSNSRSEMNVSTLELGDSALYLCASSLPEKHTGELFFGEGSRLTVL.

V gene TRBV30 combines with J gene TRBJ1-2; 9 nucleotides agree with TRBD1. The CDR3 consists of 13 residues. The V gene end was trimmed by 5 bases and the J gene end by 7 bases; junction bases not matched to a gene: 8. Germline CDR1 GTSNPN, CDR2 SVGIG (reference sequence). The CDR3 reads CAWGTGWGLGYTF. Here the CDR3 DNA reads TGTGCCTGGGGGACAGGGTGGGGGCTTGGCTACACCTTC. Using reference TRBV30 and TRBJ1-2 for the parts outside the CDR3, the full variable domain is SQTIHQWPATLVQPVGSPLSLECTVEGTSNPNLYWYRQAAGRGLQLLFYSVGIGQISSEVPQNLSASRPQDRQFILSSKKLLLSDSGFYLCAWGTGWGLGYTFGSGTRLTVV.

The chain uses TRBV14 and TRBJ1-1, with TRBD1 matching over 7 bases. Germline V CDR1 and CDR2: SGHDN, FVKESK. With V trimmed by 4 bases and J by 1 base, 6 bases remained unmatched. The CDR3 runs to 15 residues. The CDR3 loop is CASSRRQGGNTEAFF. In nucleotides, the CDR3 is TGTGCCAGCAGCCGCCGACAGGGAGGGAACACTGAAGCTTTCTTT.

CDR3 region: CASRKGGNQPQHF. In nucleotides, the CDR3 is TGTGCCAGCAGAAAGGGAGGCAATCAGCCCCAGCATTTT. The chain joins TRBV28 to TRBJ1-5; unclear D gene. Germline assignment: CDR1 MDHEN and CDR2 SYDVKM. The CDR3 is made up of 13 amino acids. V was shortened by 6 bases and J by 2 bases, with 8 bases between the two germline ends.

The chain couples TRBV21-1 to TRBJ1-5; the listed D gene, TRBD1, was not tested against the DNA. TRBV21-1 is recorded as a pseudogene. The CDR3 runs 14 residues. CDR3: CASSKPGRLQPQHF. The CDR3 region has the DNA TGTGCCAGCAGCAAACCAGGGCGTCTCCAGCCCCAGCATTTT.

The chain has TRBV6-4 and TRBJ2-1; TRBD2 is a possible D gene (5 bases). V was pared by 5 bases and J by 1 base, with 12 bases between. The CDR3 loop spans 15 amino acids. Germline V gene data show CDR1 as MRHNA and CDR2 as SNTAGT. The CDR3 spells CASSPAVSSYNEQFF. CDR3 nucleotides: TGTGCCAGCAGTCCAGCGGTTTCTTCCTACAATGAGCAGTTCTTC.

The rearrangement links TRBV6-2 or TRBV6-3 to TRBJ2-3; 9 bases align to TRBD1. Germline values: CDR1 MNHEY, CDR2 SVGEGT. CDR3 length: 15 amino acids. Trimming removed 2 bases from V and 6 bases from J; junction bases left unmatched: 6. The CDR3 DNA reads TGTGCCAGCAGTTACAGGGACAGGGCATGGGATACGCAGTATTTT. It yields the protein CASSYRDRAWDTQYF.

This sequence joins TRBV7-2 and TRBJ1-2; D perhaps matches TRBD1 (5 bases). The V gene's germline CDR1 is SGHTA and CDR2 FQGNSA. This CDR3 has 14 residues. The V gene lost 6 bases and the J gene lost 4 bases, with 15 bases spanning the gap. CDR3 DNA: TGTGCCAGCAGACCCGTTCTAGGGGCCTATGGCTACACCTTC. Protein product: CASRPVLGAYGYTF.

V and J are TRBV5-1 and TRBJ1-2; 10 nucleotides agree with TRBD1. From germline, CDR1 is SGHRS and CDR2 YFSETQ. Losses at the gene ends were 1 base for V and 8 bases for J; bases not matched to a gene: 5. The CDR3 is 14 amino acids. CDR3 in DNA: TGCGCCAGCAGCTTGACCGGGACAGGGGAAGGCTACACCTTC. This encodes CASSLTGTGEGYTF.

J is TRBJ2-3 and V is TRBV9; 12 positions agree with TRBD2. Looked up from germline, CDR1 is SGDLS and CDR2 is YYNGEE. After removal of 4 bases from V and 0 bases from J, the junction contained 9 bases not matched to a gene. The CDR3 contains 18 residues. The DNA for the CDR3 is TGTGCCAGCAGCACCAAGACTAGCGGGGGCCGTAGCACAGATACGCAGTATTTT. It codes for CASSTKTSGGRSTDTQYF.

The V and J genes are TRBV5-5 and TRBJ1-2, with TRBD1 matching over 7 bases. Trimming took 1 base from V and 4 from J; bases not matched to a gene: 4. The CDR3 is 14 amino acids. Germline values: CDR1 SGHKS, CDR2 YYEKEE (reference sequence). CDR3: CASSLLSGGYGYTF. In nucleotides, the CDR3 is TGTGCCAGCAGCTTGCTTTCAGGGGGCTATGGCTACACCTTC. Together with reference TRBV5-5 and TRBJ1-2, the CDR3 gives the full variable domain: DAGVTQSPTHLIKTRGQQVTLRCSPISGHKSVSWYQQVLGQGPQFIFQYYEKEERGRGNFPDRFSARQFPNYSSELNVNALLLGDSALYLCASSLLSGGYGYTFGSGTRLTVV.

The chain is built from TRBV4-3 and TRBJ1-1; D unresolved. Looked up from germline, CDR1 is LGHNA and CDR2 is YSLEER. The CDR3 sequence is 13 residues long. V dropped 0 bases and J dropped 7 bases, with 9 bases sitting between them. CDR3 nucleotides: TGCGCCAGCAGCCAAGATAACTTCTTTGAAGCTTTCTTT. This codes for CASSQDNFFEAFF.

The genes are TRBV6-2 or TRBV6-3 and TRBJ1-6; 9 bases are a match to TRBD1. In germline, CDR1 is MNHEY, CDR2 SVGEGT. The CDR3 totals 19 residues. V was clipped by 5 bases and J by 6 bases; unmatched bases: 17. The CDR3 DNA sequence: TGTGCCAGCAGTCGTCCGGGACAGGGAAAAGAGAGGAGTAATTCACCCCTCCACTTT. Amino acids: CASSRPGQGKERSNSPLHF.

The genes are TRBV6-5 and TRBJ1-1; D gene ambiguous. Germline-derived CDR1 and CDR2 are MNHEY and SVGAGI. V shed 0 bases and J shed 1 base, with 12 bases lying between them. This CDR3 contains 16 residues. This chain's CDR3 is CASSYSPGLANTEAFF. CDR3 bases: TGTGCCAGCAGTTACTCGCCAGGACTGGCGAACACTGAAGCTTTCTTT.